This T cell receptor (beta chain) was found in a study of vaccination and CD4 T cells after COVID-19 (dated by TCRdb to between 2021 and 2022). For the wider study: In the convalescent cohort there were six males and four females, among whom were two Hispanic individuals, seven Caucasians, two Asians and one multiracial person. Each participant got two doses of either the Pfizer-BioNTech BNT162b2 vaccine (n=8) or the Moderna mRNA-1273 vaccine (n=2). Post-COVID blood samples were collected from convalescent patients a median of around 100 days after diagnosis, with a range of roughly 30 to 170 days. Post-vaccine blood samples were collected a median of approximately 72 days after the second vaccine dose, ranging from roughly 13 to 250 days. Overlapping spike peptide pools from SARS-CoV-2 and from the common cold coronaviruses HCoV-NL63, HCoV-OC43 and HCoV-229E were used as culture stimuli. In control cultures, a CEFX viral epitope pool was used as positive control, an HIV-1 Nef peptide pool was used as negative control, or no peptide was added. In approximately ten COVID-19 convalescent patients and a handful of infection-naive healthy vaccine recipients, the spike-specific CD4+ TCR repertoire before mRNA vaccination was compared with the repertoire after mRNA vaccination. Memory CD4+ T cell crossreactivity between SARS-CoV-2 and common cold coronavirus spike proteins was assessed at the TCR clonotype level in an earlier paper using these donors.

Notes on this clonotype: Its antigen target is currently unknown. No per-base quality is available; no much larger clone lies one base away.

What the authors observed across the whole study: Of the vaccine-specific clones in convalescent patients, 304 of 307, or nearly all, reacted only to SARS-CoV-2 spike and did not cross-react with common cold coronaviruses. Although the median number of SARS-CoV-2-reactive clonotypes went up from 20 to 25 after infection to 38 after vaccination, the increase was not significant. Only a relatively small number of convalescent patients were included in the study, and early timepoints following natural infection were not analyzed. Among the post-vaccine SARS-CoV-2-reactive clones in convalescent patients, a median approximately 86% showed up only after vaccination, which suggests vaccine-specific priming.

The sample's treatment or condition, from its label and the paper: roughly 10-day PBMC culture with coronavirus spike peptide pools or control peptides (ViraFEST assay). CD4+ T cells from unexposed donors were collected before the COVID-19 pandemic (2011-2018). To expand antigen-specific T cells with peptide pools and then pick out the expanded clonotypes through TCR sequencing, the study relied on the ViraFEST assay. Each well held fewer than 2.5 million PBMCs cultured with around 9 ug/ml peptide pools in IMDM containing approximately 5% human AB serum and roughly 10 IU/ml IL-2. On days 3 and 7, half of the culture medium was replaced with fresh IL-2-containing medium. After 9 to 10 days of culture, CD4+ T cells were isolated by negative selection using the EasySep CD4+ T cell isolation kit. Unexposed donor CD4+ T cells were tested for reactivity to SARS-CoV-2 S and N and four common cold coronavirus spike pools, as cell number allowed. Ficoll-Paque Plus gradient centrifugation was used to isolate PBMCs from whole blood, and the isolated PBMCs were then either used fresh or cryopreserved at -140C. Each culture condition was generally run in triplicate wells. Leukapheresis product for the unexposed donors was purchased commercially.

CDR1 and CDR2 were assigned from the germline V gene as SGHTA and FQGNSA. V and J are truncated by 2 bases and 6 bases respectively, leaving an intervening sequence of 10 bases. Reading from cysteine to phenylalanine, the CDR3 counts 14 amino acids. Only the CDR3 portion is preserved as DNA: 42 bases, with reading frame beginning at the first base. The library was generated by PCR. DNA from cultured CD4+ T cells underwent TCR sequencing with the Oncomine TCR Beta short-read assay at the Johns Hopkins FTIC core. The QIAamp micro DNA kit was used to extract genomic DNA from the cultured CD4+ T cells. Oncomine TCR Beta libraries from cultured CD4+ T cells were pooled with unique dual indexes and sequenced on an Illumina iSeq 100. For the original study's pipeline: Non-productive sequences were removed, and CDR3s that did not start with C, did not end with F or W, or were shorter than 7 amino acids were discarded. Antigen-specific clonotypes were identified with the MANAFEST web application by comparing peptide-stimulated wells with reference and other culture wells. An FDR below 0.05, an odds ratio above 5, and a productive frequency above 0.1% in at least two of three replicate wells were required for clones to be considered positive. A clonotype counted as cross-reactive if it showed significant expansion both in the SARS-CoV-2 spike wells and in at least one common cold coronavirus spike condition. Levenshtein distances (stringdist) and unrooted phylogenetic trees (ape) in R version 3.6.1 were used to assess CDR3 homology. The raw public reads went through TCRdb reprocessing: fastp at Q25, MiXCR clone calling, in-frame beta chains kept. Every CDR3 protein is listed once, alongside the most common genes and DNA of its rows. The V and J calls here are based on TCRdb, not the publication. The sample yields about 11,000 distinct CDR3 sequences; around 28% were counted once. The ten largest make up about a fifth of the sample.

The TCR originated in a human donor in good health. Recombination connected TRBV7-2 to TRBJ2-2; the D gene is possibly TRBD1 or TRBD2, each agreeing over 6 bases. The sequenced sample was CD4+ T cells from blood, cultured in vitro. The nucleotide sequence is TGTGCCAGCAGCTTAATGGGGGGCCCCGGGGAGCTGTTTTTT. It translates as CASSLMGGPGELFF.